This TCR beta chain was captured by sequencing in a study of blood T cell repertoires in COVID-19. The wider study: From the United States, Italy and Spain came samples of acute and convalescent COVID-19. Sources were T cells, B-cell-depleted T cells, or PBMCs; the material itself was cDNA or gDNA.

In the study's own analysis: Amplification from reference gene primers served as the basis for estimated nucleated cell counts. Repertoires were generated with immunoSEQ multiplex PCR, while TCRdb's copy carries only in-frame clones and drops some. V and J calls and clone size are given by that table; D and trimming were obtained from the DNA. Among around 200,000 clones listed, roughly four fifths were seen once. The ends were cut back, 5 bases at V and 4 bases at J, with 8 bases in the middle. The CDR3 covers 12 residues. CDR1 and CDR2 from the germline V gene are MNHEY and SVGEGT. The sequence derives from a woman between 40 and 50 years old with acute or convalescent COVID-19. The specimen sequenced was peripheral blood. The chain couples TRBV6-2 or TRBV6-3 to TRBJ1-2, with D perhaps TRBD1 (5 bases). CDR3 protein: CASSPDSYGYTF. The DNA for the CDR3 is TGTGCCAGCAGTCCCGACAGCTATGGCTACACCTTC.